These 8 T cell receptor beta chains share one sample of origin, sequenced in a study of tumour-infiltrating T cells in Burkitt lymphoma. The data were produced by immunoSEQ multiplex PCR, yet TCRdb's version contains in-frame clones alone and is incomplete. Of 2,000 to 2,500 clones listed, more than 13% are singletons. Sample: tumor tissue from a relapse. These receptors all come from a human donor with relapsed Burkitt lymphoma.

There are a few counts of this clone. The genes are TRBV4-2 and TRBJ2-5; D assignment may be TRBD1 or TRBD2 (5 bases each). This CDR3 is 14 amino acids long. The germline V gene has CDR1 LGHNA and CDR2 YNFKEQ. Trimming pared 0 bases from V and 4 bases from J, leaving 9 bases between. CDR3 sequence reads: CASSQDRGLETQYF. The CDR3 DNA sequence: TGTGCCAGCAGCCAAGATCGGGGCCTAGAGACCCAGTACTTC.

This chain joins TRBV2 and TRBJ2-6; D is uncertain. This CDR3 is built from 19 residues. CDR1 SNHLY and CDR2 FYNNEI come from the germline V gene. The V end was cut by 4 bases, the J end by 2 bases, with 21 bases between. The CDR3 DNA reads TGTGCCAGCAGTGTAAACCGGGCCAGAGGTTTACCTGGGGCCAACGTCCTGACTTTC. Translating gives CASSVNRARGLPGANVLTF.

The table lists this clone with a few counts. The V and J genes are TRBV5-6 and TRBJ2-5; 8 bases align to TRBD2. Unmatched junction bases numbered 4, after V lost 1 base and J lost 5 bases. The CDR3 spans 14 residues. Germline V lookup: CDR1 SGHDT, CDR2 YYEEEE. In nucleotides, the CDR3 is TGTGCCAGCAGCTTGCGGCGGGGGGTGGAGACCCAGTACTTC. This translates into CASSLRRGVETQYF.

CDR3 amino acids: CASSERGNNEQFF. As DNA, the CDR3 is TGTGCCAGCAGCGAAAGAGGTAACAATGAGCAGTTCTTC. This chain connects TRBV9 to TRBJ2-1; D call uncertain. This CDR3 spans 13 amino acids. The germline V gene encodes CDR1 SGDLS and CDR2 YYNGEE. Trimming left V 3 bases short and J 5 bases short, with 9 bases between.

The table lists this clone with a few counts. V usage is TRBV30 and J usage is TRBJ2-7, with D hard to call. CDR3 size: 13 residues. Trimming took 2 bases from V and 7 from J, leaving 15 bases between them. Germline CDR1 reads GTSNPN; CDR2 reads SVGIG (reference sequence). The CDR3 is CAWSSAGVWEQYF. The CDR3, as DNA: TGTGCCTGGAGTTCTGCCGGAGTATGGGAGCAGTACTTC.

The chain carries TRBV29-1 and TRBJ2-7, with D uncertain. CDR1 is SQVTM, CDR2 ANQGSEA, per germline. The V end lost 7 bases, the J end lost 0 bases, and 13 bases lay between the germline ends. CDR3 length equals 13 residues. CDR3 loop: CSALTSSSYEQYF. The CDR3 bases are TGCAGCGCGCTAACATCTTCCTCCTACGAGCAGTACTTC.

This sequence joins TRBV2 and TRBJ1-4; no reliable D call. CDR1 is SNHLY, CDR2 FYNNEI, per germline. V was shortened by 3 bases and J by 3 bases, with 11 bases between the two germline ends. The CDR3 is 15 amino acids. The CDR3 reads CASSDQGPPNEKLFF. For the CDR3, the DNA is TGTGCCAGCAGTGATCAAGGGCCACCTAATGAAAAACTGTTTTTT.

This clone was recorded a few times. Other DNA variants within this sample encode the same CDR3. This chain uses TRBV14 with TRBJ2-7; perhaps D is TRBD1 or TRBD2 (6 bases each). This CDR3 is 17 amino acids long. Germline CDR1 SGHDN, CDR2 FVKESK. Deletions cut 3 bases from V and 0 bases from J, with 18 bases between. CDR3 sequence: CASSQSSGAVNSYEQYF. The CDR3 DNA sequence: TGTGCCAGCAGCCAGAGCTCGGGGGCGGTAAACTCCTACGAGCAGTACTTC.